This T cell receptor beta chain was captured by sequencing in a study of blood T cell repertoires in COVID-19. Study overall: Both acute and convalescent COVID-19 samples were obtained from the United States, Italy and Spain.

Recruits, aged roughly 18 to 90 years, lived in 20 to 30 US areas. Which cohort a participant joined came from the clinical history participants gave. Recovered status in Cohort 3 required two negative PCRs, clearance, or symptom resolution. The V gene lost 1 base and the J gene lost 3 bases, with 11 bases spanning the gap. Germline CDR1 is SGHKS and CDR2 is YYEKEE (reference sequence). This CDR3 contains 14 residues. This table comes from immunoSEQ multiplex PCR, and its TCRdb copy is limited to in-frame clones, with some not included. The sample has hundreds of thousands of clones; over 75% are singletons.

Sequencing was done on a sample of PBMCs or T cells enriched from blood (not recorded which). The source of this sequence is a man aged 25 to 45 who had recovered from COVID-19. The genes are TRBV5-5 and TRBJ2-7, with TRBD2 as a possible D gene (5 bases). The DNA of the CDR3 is TGTGCCAGCAGCTTGCCGGACGGACTCTACGAGCAGTACTTC. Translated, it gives CASSLPDGLYEQYF.